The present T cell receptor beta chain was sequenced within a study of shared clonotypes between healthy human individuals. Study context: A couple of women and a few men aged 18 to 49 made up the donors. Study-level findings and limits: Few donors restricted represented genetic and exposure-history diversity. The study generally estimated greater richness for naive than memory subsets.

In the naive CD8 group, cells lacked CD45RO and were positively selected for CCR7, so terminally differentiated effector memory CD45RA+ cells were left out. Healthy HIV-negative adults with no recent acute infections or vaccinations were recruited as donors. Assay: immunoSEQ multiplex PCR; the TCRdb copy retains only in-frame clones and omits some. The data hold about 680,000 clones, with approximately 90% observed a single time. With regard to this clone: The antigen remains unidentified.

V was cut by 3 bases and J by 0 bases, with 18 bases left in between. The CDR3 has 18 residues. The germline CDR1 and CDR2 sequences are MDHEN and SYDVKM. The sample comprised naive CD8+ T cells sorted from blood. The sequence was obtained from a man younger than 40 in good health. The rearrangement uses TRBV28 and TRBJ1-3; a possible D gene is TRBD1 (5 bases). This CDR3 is CASSLGVTRPDSGNTIYF. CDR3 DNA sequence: TGTGCCAGCAGTTTGGGGGTAACGCGGCCAGACTCTGGAAACACCATATATTTT.